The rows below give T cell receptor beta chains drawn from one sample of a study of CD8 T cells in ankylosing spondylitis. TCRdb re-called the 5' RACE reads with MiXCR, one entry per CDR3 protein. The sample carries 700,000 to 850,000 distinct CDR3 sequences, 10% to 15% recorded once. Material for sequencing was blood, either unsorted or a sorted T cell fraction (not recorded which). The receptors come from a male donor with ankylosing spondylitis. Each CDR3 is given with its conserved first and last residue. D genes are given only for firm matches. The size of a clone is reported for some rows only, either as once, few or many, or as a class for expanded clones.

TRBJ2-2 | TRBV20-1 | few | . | CSARDPLRDSYTGELFF | TGCAGTGCTAGAGATCCCCTAAGAGACAGTTACACCGGGGAGCTGTTTTTT
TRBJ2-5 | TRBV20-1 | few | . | CSARGTTYQETQYF | TGCAGTGCTAGGGGGACCACATACCAAGAGACCCAGTACTTC
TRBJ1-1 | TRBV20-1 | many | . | CSARPFAVDTEAFF | TGCAGTGCTAGACCCTTTGCCGTCGACACTGAAGCTTTCTTT
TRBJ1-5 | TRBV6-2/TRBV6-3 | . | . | CASRSIQGRGGNQPQHF | TGTGCCAGCCGATCCATACAGGGCCGCGGGGGCAATCAGCCCCAGCATTTT
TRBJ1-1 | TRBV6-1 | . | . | CASSERSQGVSAFF | TGTGCCAGCAGTGAACGCTCTCAGGGTGTTTCGGCTTTCTTT
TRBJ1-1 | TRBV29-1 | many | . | CSVVPGNTEAFF | TGCAGCGTTGTCCCGGGGAACACTGAAGCTTTCTTT
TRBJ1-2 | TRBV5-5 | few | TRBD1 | CASSLWRTGPNNYGYTF | TGTGCCAGCAGCTTGTGGCGGACAGGGCCGAACAACTATGGCTACACCTTC
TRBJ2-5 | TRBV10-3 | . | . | CASSESGQFQETQYF | TGTGCCAGCAGTGAGTCAGGACAATTCCAAGAGACCCAGTACTTC
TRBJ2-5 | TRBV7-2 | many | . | CASSLQVTFSQETQYF | TGTGCCAGCAGCTTACAGGTTACCTTTTCCCAAGAGACCCAGTACTTC
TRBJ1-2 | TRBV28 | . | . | CPSSVRVNYGYTF | TGTCCCAGCAGTGTGAGGGTGAACTATGGCTACACCTTC
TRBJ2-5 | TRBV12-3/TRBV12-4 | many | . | CASSPWGVAETQYF | TGTGCCAGCAGCCCCTGGGGGGTTGCGGAGACCCAGTACTTC
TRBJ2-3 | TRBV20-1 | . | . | CSATRDTHTDTQYF | TGCAGTGCTACTCGGGACACCCACACAGATACGCAGTATTTT
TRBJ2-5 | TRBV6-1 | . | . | CASSQQGVGTQYF | TGTGCCAGCAGTCAACAGGGAGTAGGGACCCAGTACTTC
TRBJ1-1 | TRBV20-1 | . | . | CSARQETTEAFF | TGCAGTGCCCGACAGGAAACCACTGAAGCTTTCTTT
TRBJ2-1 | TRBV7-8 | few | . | CASSLGGDRRGEQFF | TGTGCCAGCAGCTTAGGAGGGGACCGACGGGGTGAGCAGTTCTTC
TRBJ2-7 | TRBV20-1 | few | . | CSASQANLEQYF | TGCAGTGCCAGCCAGGCAAATTTGGAGCAGTACTTC